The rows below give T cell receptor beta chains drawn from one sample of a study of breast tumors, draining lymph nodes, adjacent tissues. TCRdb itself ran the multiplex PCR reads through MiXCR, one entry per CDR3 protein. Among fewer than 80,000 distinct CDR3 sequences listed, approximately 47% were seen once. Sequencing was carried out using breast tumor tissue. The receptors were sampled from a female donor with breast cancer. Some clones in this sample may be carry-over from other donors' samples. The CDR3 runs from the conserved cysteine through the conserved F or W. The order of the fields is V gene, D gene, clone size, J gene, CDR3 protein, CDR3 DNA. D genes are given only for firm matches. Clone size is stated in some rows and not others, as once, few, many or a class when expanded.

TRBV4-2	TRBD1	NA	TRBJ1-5	CASSIGDRAYSNQPQHF	TGTGCCAGCAGCATCGGGGACAGGGCATATAGCAATCAGCCCCAGCATTTT
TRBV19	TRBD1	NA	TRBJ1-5	CASRGRGTGNNQPQHF	TGTGCCAGTAGAGGCCGCGGGACAGGGAACAATCAGCCCCAGCATTTT
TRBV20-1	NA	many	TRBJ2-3	CSAPRLVSDTQYF	TGCAGTGCTCCTCGACTAGTATCAGATACGCAGTATTTT
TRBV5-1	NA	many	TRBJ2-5	CASSLNTQGTQYF	TGCGCCAGCAGCTTGAATACCCAAGGGACCCAGTACTTC
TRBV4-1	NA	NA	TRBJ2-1	CASSPPGPNEQFF	TGCGCCAGCAGCCCCCCGGGCCCTAATGAGCAGTTCTTC
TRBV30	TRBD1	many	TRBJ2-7	CAWSPGGYEQYF	TGTGCCTGGAGTCCAGGGGGCTACGAGCAGTACTTC
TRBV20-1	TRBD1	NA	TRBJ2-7	CSAGGTGAYEQYF	TGCAGTGCTGGAGGGACAGGGGCCTACGAGCAGTACTTC
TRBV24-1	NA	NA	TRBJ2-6	CATSSAANVLTF	TGTGCCACCAGCTCTGCGGCCAACGTCCTGACTTTC
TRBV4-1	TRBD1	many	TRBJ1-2	CASSPDRGVYGYTF	TGCGCCAGCAGTCCGGACAGGGGGGTCTATGGCTACACCTTC
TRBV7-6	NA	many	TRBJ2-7	CASSLERTNFYEQYF	TGTGCCAGCAGCTTAGAGCGGACAAATTTCTACGAGCAGTACTTC
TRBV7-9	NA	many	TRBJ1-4	CASSSLRARAGNELFF	TGTGCCAGCAGCTCACTTAGGGCACGGGCAGGGAATGAACTGTTTTTT
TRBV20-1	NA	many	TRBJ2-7	CSAVRGGPYEQYF	TGCAGTGCTGTTCGCGGGGGCCCCTACGAGCAGTACTTC
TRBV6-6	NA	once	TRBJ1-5	CASSQVGVSFPQHF	TGTGCCAGCAGCCAAGTGGGGGTAAGTTTTCCCCAGCATTTT
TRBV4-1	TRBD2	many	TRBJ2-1	CASSVNSGSSVNEQFF	TGCGCCAGCAGCGTAAATAGCGGGAGTAGCGTAAATGAGCAGTTCTTC